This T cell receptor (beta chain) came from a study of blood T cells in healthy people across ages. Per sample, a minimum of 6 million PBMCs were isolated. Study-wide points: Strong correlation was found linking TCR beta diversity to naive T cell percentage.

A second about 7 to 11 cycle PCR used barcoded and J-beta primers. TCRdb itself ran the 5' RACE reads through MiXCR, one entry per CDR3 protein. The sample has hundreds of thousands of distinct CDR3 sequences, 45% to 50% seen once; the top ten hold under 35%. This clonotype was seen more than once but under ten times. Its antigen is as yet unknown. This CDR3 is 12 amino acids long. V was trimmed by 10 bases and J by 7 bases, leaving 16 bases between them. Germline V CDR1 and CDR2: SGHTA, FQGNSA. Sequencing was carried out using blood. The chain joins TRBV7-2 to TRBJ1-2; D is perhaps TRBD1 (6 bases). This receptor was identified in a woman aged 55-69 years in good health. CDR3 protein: CAIIAGAAGYTF. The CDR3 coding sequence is TGTGCCATCATAGCGGGGGCAGCTGGCTACACCTTC.